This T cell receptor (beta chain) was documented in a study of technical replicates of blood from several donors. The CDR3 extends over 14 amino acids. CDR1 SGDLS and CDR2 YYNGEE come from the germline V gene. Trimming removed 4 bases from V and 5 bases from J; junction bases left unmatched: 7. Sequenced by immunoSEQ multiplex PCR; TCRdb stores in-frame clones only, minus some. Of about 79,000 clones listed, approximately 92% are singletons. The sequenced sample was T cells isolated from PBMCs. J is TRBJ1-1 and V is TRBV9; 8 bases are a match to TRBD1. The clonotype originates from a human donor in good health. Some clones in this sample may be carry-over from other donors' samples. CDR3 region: CASSLGQGRTEAFF. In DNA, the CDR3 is TGTGCCAGCAGCCTAGGACAGGGACGAACTGAAGCTTTCTTT. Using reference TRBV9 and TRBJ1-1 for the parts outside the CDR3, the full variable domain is DSGVTQTPKHLITATGQRVTLRCSPRSGDLSVYWYQQSLDQGLQFLIQYYNGEERAKGNILERFSAQQFPDLHSELNLSSLELGDSALYFCASSLGQGRTEAFFGQGTRLTVV.